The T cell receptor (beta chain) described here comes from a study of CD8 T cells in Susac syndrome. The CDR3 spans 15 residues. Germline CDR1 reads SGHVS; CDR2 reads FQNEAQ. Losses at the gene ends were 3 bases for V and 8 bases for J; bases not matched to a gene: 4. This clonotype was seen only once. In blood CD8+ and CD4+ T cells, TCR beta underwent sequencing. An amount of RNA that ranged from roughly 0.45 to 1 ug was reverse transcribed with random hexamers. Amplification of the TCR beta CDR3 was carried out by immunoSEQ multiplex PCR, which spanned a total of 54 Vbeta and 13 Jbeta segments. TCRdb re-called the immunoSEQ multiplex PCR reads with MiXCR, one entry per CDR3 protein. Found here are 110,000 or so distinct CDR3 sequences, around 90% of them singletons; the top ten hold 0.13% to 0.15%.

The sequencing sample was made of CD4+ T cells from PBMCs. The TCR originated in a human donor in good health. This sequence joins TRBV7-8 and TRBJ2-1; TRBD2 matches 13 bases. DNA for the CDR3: TGTGCCAGCAGCTTCGGACTAGCGGGGGATCATGAGCAGTTCTTC. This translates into CASSFGLAGDHEQFF. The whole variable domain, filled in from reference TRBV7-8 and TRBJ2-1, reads GAGVSQSPRYKVAKRGQDVALRCDPISGHVSLFWYQQALGQGPEFLTYFQNEAQLDKSGLPSDRFFAERPEGSVSTLKIQRTQQEDSAVYLCASSFGLAGDHEQFFGPGTRLTVL.